This TCR beta chain was identified during a study of T cells after yellow fever vaccination. Study-level results: Post-booster reappearance was seen for most primary-vaccination clones (just under 97% CD4, 75% to 90% CD8). The CD4 and CD8 compartments had a small share of their clonotypes in common.

UMIs were added to TCR cDNA along with a universal primer site when it was made by 5'RACE template switching. TCRdb ran MiXCR on the 5' RACE reads and lists one entry per CDR3 protein. The table lists approximately 160,000 distinct CDR3 sequences, approximately 10% of them singletons. The CDR3 spans 14 residues. The germline V gene encodes CDR1 DFQATT and CDR2 SNEGSKA (reference sequence). V was pared by 2 bases and J by 0 bases, with 11 bases between. This clonotype was seen a few times. Its antigen is not identified. The source of this sequence is a man younger than 30 who received the YFV17D yellow fever vaccine. The sample in question was CD8+ T cells sorted from PBMCs, obtained 45 days after the yellow fever booster vaccination. The chain employs TRBV20-1 and TRBJ2-7, with D tentatively TRBD1 (5 bases). The CDR3 region is CSARKTDSSYEQYF. The CDR3 coding sequence is TGCAGTGCTAGAAAGACAGATAGCTCCTACGAGCAGTACTTC.